This record covers a single T cell receptor (beta chain). This clone was counted a few times. The target of this receptor is not known. No base quality information exists; no much larger clone differs at one position. TCRbeta libraries were sequenced on an Illumina MiSeq, averaging around 41,000 productive templates per sample. The immunoSEQ assay, which uses multiplex PCR amplification, was used to generate TCRbeta CDR3 libraries. From the authors' description of their analysis: Repertoire diversity was calculated as previously defined, with values near 0 taken to indicate extremely monoclonal samples. Drawn from immuneACCESS, this table holds only the in-frame rearrangements with V and J called that TCRdb kept. Clones are partly lost; checked studies trace under half to an unresolved V gene and leave the rest unexplained. That table gives V, J and clone size, and the DNA gave D and trimming. This sample gives almost 5,500 clones in total; around half of them show up just once. The top ten hold 45% to 65% of the sample.

This specimen belongs to a study of STAT3 mutations in large granular lymphocyte leukemia (dated 2019 in TCRdb). With respect to the entire study: Roughly half of the T-LGLL patients who were sequenced longitudinally carried canonical activating STAT3 mutations. From an initial cohort of around 200 LGL patients, about 17 representative T-LGLL cases were picked for longitudinal TCRbeta and STAT3 sequencing. To reconstruct clonal hierarchy and dynamics, serial deep sequencing of TCRbeta CDR3 and STAT3 was performed in patients with T-cell large granular lymphocyte leukemia. Each patient was sequenced at an average of about 4 time points, ranging from 2 to 8 samplings. More than half of T-LGLL patients received one or more immunosuppressive therapy regimens, with hematologic response in approximately 41% of those treated. As controls within the study, a couple of patients with natural killer LGL leukemia were also sequenced longitudinally. Findings and caveats that apply to the study as a whole: Every T-LGLL patient showed at least one immunodominant TCRbeta clonotype, and about half showed multiple immunodominant subclonotypes. The linking of therapy response to changes in TCR clonal burden was complicated by variable intervals between samplings and differing treatment regimens. In several patients, dominant TCR clone burden exceeded STAT3 mutant burden, suggesting STAT3 mutation arose secondarily within a pre-expanded clone. Since codominant clonotypes persisted in some patients, a small but highly pathogenic clone may have gone undetected. In about 30% of the 18 patients, TCR clonotype switching occurred after therapy, and every newly emerging clone was STAT3 wild type. Because no samples were available when a clone first appeared, clonal expansion was inferred from samplings taken at other points.

The junction shows trimming of 3 bases on V and 7 bases on J, and the gene matches do not reach 11 bases of it. The CDR3 spans 15 residues, from the cysteine through the phenylalanine. Solely the CDR3 DNA is kept, with 45 bases framed from the first base. Looking up the germline V gene yields CDR1 MDHEN and CDR2 SYDVKM. DNA was extracted from blood mononuclear cells, and the same DNA was used for both TCR and STAT3 sequencing. The clonotype was recovered from a woman between 65 and 79 years old with T-cell large granular lymphocyte leukemia. Some clones in this sample may be carry-over from other donors' samples. The age is the age at diagnosis. The chain links TRBV28 with TRBJ2-7; 8 central bases correspond to TRBD2. Source material: peripheral blood mononuclear cells. The DNA is as follows: TGTGCCAGCAGTTTCCAGCGGGGGATGTCGAGGGAGCAGTACTTC. The resulting protein is CASSFQRGMSREQYF.